This T cell receptor (beta chain) was observed in a study of prognosis after radiotherapy for stage I lung cancer. Across the study: Oligometastatic NSCLC after surgical resection of the primary tumor was present in roughly 5 patients, while newly diagnosed primary stage I lung tumors were present in around 14. Patients were about twelve men and more than 5 women aged 53 to 84, median 74.5 years. Concurrently with stereotactic body radiotherapy, no other therapy was received by any patient.

Germline CDR1 is LNHDA and CDR2 is SQIVND (reference sequence). The CDR3 length is 15 residues. Trimming stripped 4 bases from V and 3 bases from J, with 10 bases between. The study, taken as a whole, reports: The authors did not determine whether the expanded TCR clones were tumor-specific.

Multiplex PCR in two rounds served to amplify TCR beta CDR3 from genomic DNA. The use of primers specific to each TRBV and TRBJ gene characterized first-round PCR. TCRdb redid the calling of the multiplex PCR reads with MiXCR, one entry per CDR3 protein. The repertoire has about 21,000 distinct CDR3 sequences, around 46% of them found once; the top ten carry more than 25%. This clonotype is classed as medium-sized. Antigen unknown. The sample here was PBMCs, taken before or after stereotactic body radiation therapy (not recorded which). The sequence derives from a donor aged 50 or older with non-small cell lung cancer. This chain links TRBV19 with TRBJ2-6; D call uncertain. The CDR3 sequence is CASSKVDSGANVLTF. The CDR3, as DNA: TGTGCCAGTAGTAAGGTGGATAGTGGGGCCAACGTCCTGACTTTC.